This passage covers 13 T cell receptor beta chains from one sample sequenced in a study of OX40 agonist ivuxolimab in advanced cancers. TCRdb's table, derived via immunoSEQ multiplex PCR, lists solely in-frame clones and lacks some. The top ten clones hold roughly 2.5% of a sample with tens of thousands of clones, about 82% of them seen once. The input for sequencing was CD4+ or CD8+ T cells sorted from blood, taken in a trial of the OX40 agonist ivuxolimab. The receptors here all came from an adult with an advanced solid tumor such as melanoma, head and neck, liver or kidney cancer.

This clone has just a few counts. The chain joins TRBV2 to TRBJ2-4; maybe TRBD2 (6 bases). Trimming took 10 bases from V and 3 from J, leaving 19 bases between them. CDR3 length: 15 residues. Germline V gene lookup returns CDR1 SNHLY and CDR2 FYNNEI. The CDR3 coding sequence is TGTGCCATCACCACCATGGGGGGAGACAAAAACATTCAGTACTTC. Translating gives CAITTMGGDKNIQYF.

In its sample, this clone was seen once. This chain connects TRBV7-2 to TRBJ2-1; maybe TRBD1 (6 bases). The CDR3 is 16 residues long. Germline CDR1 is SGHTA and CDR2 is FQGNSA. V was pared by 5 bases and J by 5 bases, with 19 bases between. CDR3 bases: TGTGCCAGCAGCCAGGTTTTGAAGACAGGAAACAATGAGCAGTTCTTC. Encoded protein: CASSQVLKTGNNEQFF.

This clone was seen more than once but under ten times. The CDR3 sequence: CASSYGPGYGYTF. As DNA, the CDR3 is TGTGCCAGCAGTTACGGTCCTGGATATGGCTACACCTTC. This chain connects TRBV6-5 to TRBJ1-2, with D uncertain. The ends were cut back, 2 bases at V and 5 bases at J, with 9 bases in the middle. Germline values: CDR1 MNHEY, CDR2 SVGAGI. The CDR3 runs to 13 residues.

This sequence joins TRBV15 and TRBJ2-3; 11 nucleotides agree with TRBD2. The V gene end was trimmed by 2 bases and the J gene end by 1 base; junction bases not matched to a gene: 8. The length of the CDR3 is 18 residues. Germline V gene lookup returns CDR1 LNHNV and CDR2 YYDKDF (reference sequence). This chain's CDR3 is CATSRQGLAGSRTDTQYF. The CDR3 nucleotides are TGTGCCACCAGCAGACAAGGACTAGCGGGTTCCCGCACAGATACGCAGTATTTT.

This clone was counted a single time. The CDR3 bases are TGTGCCAGCTCAGGCAGGCCGTGGAACACCATATATTTT. Translation gives CASSGRPWNTIYF. The rearrangement joins TRBV6-6 to TRBJ1-3; no clear D. CDR3 length equals 13 residues. The V gene's germline CDR1 is MNHNY and CDR2 SVGAGI (reference sequence). Trimming shortened V by 8 bases and J by 7 bases, and 15 bases separated the two germline ends.

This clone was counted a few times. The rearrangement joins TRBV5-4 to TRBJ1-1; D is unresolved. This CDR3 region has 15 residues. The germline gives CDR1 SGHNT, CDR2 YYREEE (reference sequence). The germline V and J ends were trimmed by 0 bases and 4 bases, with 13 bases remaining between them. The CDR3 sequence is CASSLVSGGLTEAFF. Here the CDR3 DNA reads TGTGCCAGCAGCTTGGTATCCGGAGGGCTCACTGAAGCTTTCTTT.

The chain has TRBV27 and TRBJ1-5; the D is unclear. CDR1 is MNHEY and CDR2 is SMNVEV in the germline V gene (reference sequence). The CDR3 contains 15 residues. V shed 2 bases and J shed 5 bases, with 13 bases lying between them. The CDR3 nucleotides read TGTGCCAGCAGTTTAGGTGCAGAGCGATATCAGCCCCAGCATTTT. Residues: CASSLGAERYQPQHF.

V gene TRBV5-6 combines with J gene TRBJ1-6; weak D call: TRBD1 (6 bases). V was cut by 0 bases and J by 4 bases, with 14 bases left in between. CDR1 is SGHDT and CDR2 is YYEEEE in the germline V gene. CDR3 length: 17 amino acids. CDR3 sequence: CASSLEGGPLYNSPLHF. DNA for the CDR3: TGTGCCAGCAGCTTGGAGGGGGGGCCGCTTTATAATTCACCCCTCCACTTT.

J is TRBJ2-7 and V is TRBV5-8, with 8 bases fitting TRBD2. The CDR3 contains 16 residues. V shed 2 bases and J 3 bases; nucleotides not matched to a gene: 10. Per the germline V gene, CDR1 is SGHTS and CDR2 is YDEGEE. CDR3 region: CASSFTPGTRIYEQYF. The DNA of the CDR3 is TGTGCCAGCAGCTTCACCCCCGGGACTAGAATCTACGAGCAGTACTTC.

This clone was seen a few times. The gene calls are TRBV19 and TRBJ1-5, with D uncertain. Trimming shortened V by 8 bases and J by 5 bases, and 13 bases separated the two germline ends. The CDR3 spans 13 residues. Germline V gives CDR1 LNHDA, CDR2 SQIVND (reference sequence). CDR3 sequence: CASRTGPYQPQHF. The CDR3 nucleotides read TGTGCCAGTCGGACCGGGCCTTATCAGCCCCAGCATTTT. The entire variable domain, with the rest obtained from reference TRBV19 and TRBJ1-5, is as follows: DGGITQSPKYLFRKEGQNVTLSCEQNLNHDAMYWYRQDPGQGLRLIYYSQIVNDFQKGDIAEGYSVSREKKESFPLTVTSAQKNPTAFYLCASRTGPYQPQHFGDGTRLSIL.

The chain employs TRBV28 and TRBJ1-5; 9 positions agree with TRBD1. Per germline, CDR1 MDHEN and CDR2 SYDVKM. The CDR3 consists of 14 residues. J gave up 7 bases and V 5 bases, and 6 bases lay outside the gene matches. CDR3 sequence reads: CASSQDRGGQPQHF. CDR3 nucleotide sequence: TGTGCCAGCAGTCAGGACAGGGGAGGACAGCCCCAGCATTTT.

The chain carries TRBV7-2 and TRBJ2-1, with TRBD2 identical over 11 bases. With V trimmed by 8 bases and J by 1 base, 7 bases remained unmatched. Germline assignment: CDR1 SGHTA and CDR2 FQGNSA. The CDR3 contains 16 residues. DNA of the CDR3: TGTGCCAGCCGGCTAGCGGGAGGCCAATCCTACAATGAGCAGTTCTTC. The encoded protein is CASRLAGGQSYNEQFF.

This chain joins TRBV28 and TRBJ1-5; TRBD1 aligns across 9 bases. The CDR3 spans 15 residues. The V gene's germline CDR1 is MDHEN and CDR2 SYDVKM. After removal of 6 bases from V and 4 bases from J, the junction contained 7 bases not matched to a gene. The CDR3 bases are TGTGCCAGCAGATGGTCCGGGACAGGGAATCAGCCCCAGCATTTT. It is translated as CASRWSGTGNQPQHF.